The 24 T cell receptor beta chains listed next were all sequenced from one sample in a study of cytomegalovirus exposure and HLA in healthy donors. PCR was performed using 60 Vbeta and 13 Jbeta primers. The repertoire was sequenced with immunoSEQ multiplex PCR; TCRdb's copy has only in-frame clones and lacks some. The top ten hold roughly 1% of the sample, which has about 230,000 clones, around 89% seen once. Sequencing used PBMCs. The source of these receptors is a woman aged 18-29 years in good health and CMV-seronegative.

With regard to this clone: The sample has other DNA sequences that encode this CDR3 too. The chain employs TRBV19 and TRBJ2-6; D perhaps matches TRBD1 (5 bases). Deletions cut 1 base from V and 0 bases from J, with 10 bases between. Germline lookup yields CDR1 LNHDA and CDR2 SQIVND (reference sequence). The CDR3 has 17 residues. CDR3 in amino acids: CASSIGQPVSGANVLTF. Here the CDR3 DNA reads TGTGCCAGTAGTATAGGACAGCCCGTCTCTGGGGCCAACGTCCTGACTTTC.

J is TRBJ2-7 and V is TRBV5-4, with TRBD2 identical over 10 bases. CDR3 length equals 15 residues. Germline values: CDR1 SGHNT, CDR2 YYREEE (reference sequence). Trimming took 0 bases from V and 3 from J; bases not matched to a gene: 3. The CDR3 nucleotides are TGTGCCAGCAGCTTGGCGGCTAGCGGGAGCTACGAGCAGTACTTC. Translation gives CASSLAASGSYEQYF. Full variable domain (rest looked up from reference TRBV5-4 and TRBJ2-7): ETGVTQSPTHLIKTRGQQVTLRCSSQSGHNTVSWYQQALGQGPQFIFQYYREEENGRGNFPPRFSGLQFPNYSSELNVNALELDDSALYLCASSLAASGSYEQYFGPGTRLTVT.

This rearrangement joins TRBV18 to TRBJ2-5, with D hard to call. The last part of the DNA fits TRBJ2-7 better; the J call may be wrong. This CDR3 has 14 residues. Germline CDR1 and CDR2: KGHSH and LQKENI. CDR3 coding DNA: TGTGCCAGCTCACTTACGCCTCGGGTGCACGAGCAGTACTTC. Amino acid sequence: CASSLTPRVHEQYF.

J is TRBJ2-7 and V is TRBV25-1, with a weak D call TRBD2 (6 bases). The CDR3 loop spans 15 amino acids. Trimming took 8 bases from V and 5 from J, leaving 22 bases between them. Germline CDR1 reads MGHDK; CDR2 reads SYGVNS. The CDR3 is CASPERRTIHNEQYF. For the CDR3, the DNA is TGTGCCAGCCCGGAGAGGAGGACTATCCACAACGAGCAGTACTTC.

The chain combines TRBV6-5 with TRBJ1-5; 8 nucleotides line up with TRBD1. The CDR3 spans 14 residues. Germline CDR1 reads MNHEY; CDR2 reads SVGAGI. The ends lost 2 bases at V and 10 bases at J; junction bases unmatched: 7. CDR3: CASSYGQGEEPQHF. The DNA of the CDR3 is TGTGCCAGCAGTTACGGACAGGGAGAGGAACCCCAGCATTTT.

This chain links TRBV21-1 with TRBJ2-3; the table's D call TRBD2 went unverified against the DNA. TRBV21-1 is noted as a pseudogene. CDR3 length: 22 amino acids. The CDR3 bases are TGTGCCAGCAGCAAAGCCCTTCGCCGACTAGCGGGAGGGCCGGGGAGTACAGATACGCAGTATTTT. Its protein product is CASSKALRRLAGGPGSTDTQYF.

V and J are TRBV9 and TRBJ1-2, with D possibly TRBD1 on 5 matching bases. Trimming took off 4 bases at V and 5 bases at J, with 21 bases between the two ends. Germline V lookup: CDR1 SGDLS, CDR2 YYNGEE. The length of the CDR3 is 16 residues. Here the CDR3 DNA reads TGTGCCAGCAGCCCGTCCGGTCGGGGGATTGGGTATGGCTACACCTTC. This sequence encodes CASSPSGRGIGYGYTF.

The chain is built from TRBV7-2 and TRBJ2-7; the D gene is possibly TRBD1 (5 bases). The CDR3 spans 15 residues. Deletions cut 4 bases from V and 7 bases from J, with 20 bases between. From germline, CDR1 is SGHTA and CDR2 FQGNSA. The DNA of the CDR3 is TGTGCCAGCAGCTCACCATCTGGGGCCCGGTGGGAGCAGTACTTC. It yields the protein CASSSPSGARWEQYF.

The rearrangement uses TRBV19 and TRBJ1-2, with no clear D. V dropped 5 bases and J dropped 2 bases, with 9 bases sitting between them. Germline V CDR1 and CDR2: LNHDA, SQIVND (reference sequence). The CDR3 totals 13 residues. CDR3 DNA sequence: TGTGCCAGTAGTTTAAGCGAGAACTATGGCTACACCTTC. Protein product: CASSLSENYGYTF.

The CDR3 is CASSPPGTRFEKQYF. The CDR3 region has the DNA TGTGCCAGCTCACCACCCGGGACTCGCTTCGAGAAGCAGTACTTC. This chain connects TRBV18 to TRBJ2-7; possible D gene TRBD2, 6 bases. V lost 0 bases and J 8 bases, leaving 17 bases between the germline ends. CDR1 is KGHSH, CDR2 LQKENI, per germline. The CDR3 extends over 15 amino acids.

J is TRBJ1-1 and V is TRBV19; 8 bases fit TRBD1. The CDR3 runs 15 residues. Germline V lookup: CDR1 LNHDA, CDR2 SQIVND (reference sequence). Unmatched junction bases numbered 5, after V lost 5 bases and J lost 0 bases. CDR3 residues: CASSQGAGMNTEAFF. In DNA form, the CDR3 reads TGTGCCAGTAGTCAGGGGGCGGGAATGAACACTGAAGCTTTCTTT.

The genes are TRBV5-6 and TRBJ1-5, with D unresolved. V was trimmed by 4 bases and J by 6 bases, leaving 8 bases between them. Germline V lookup: CDR1 SGHDT, CDR2 YYEEEE. This CDR3 is built from 12 residues. CDR3 amino acids: CASSPRGQPQHF. CDR3 coding DNA: TGTGCCAGCAGCCCTCGCGGTCAGCCCCAGCATTTT.

The chain links TRBV5-1 to TRBJ2-1, with D perhaps matching TRBD2 (6 bases). CDR1 is SGHRS and CDR2 is YFSETQ in the germline V gene. This CDR3 has 14 amino acids. V was shortened by 2 bases and J by 10 bases, with 16 bases between the two germline ends. The CDR3 DNA reads as TGCGCCAGCAGCTTAGGGGTGAGCGGGTCAGAGCAGTTCTTC. Its protein is CASSLGVSGSEQFF.

The V call is TRBV19, the J call TRBJ1-5; D is perhaps TRBD1 (5 bases). The CDR3 extends over 15 amino acids. Germline-derived CDR1 and CDR2 are LNHDA and SQIVND (reference sequence). Trimming removed 3 bases from V and 4 bases from J, with 13 bases in between. DNA for the CDR3: TGTGCCAGTAGTATCCTGCAGGGTAGGAATCAGCCCCAGCATTTT. It specifies CASSILQGRNQPQHF.

The chain recombines TRBV29-1 with TRBJ1-2, with D possibly being TRBD1 (6 bases). Between the trimmed V and J ends, which lost 3 bases and 6 bases, there was a span of 11 bases. CDR1 SQVTM and CDR2 ANQGSEA come from the germline V gene. This CDR3 is 12 amino acids long. The CDR3 nucleotides are TGCAGCGTTGACGGGGAGGGGGATGGCTACACCTTC. This translates into CSVDGEGDGYTF.

The V gene is TRBV27, the J gene TRBJ1-2, with TRBD1 as a possible D gene (5 bases). V shed 10 bases and J shed 4 bases, with 19 bases lying between them. The CDR3 is 14 amino acids. The germline V gene has CDR1 MNHEY and CDR2 SMNVEV (reference sequence). CDR3 bases: TGTGCCAACTCCCGCGGGGGGGTAGTCTATGGCTACACCTTC. Translating gives CANSRGGVVYGYTF.

The chain is built from TRBV5-4 and TRBJ1-5, with D possibly matching TRBD1 (5 bases). CDR3 length: 13 residues. V shed 5 bases and J shed 5 bases, with 11 bases lying between them. The germline V gene has CDR1 SGHNT and CDR2 YYREEE (reference sequence). The CDR3 DNA follows: TGTGCCAGCAGGGAGGGGCCCGATCAGCCCCAGCATTTT. Translated, it gives CASREGPDQPQHF.

The rearrangement uses TRBV25-1 and TRBJ1-2, with D possibly TRBD1 on 5 matching bases. The CDR3 is 11 amino acids. Trimming pared 5 bases from V and 5 bases from J, leaving 6 bases between. Germline-derived CDR1 and CDR2 are MGHDK and SYGVNS. CDR3 protein: CASSRQYGYTF. The CDR3 DNA sequence: TGTGCCAGCAGTAGACAGTATGGCTACACCTTC.

V and J are TRBV27 and TRBJ1-2, with TRBD1 matching 7 bases. Germline V gene lookup returns CDR1 MNHEY and CDR2 SMNVEV (reference sequence). V was clipped by 5 bases and J by 6 bases; unmatched bases: 15. This CDR3 is built from 16 residues. Here the CDR3 DNA reads TGTGCCAGCAGTCGACAGGGACCAAATACTTTGGATGGCTACACCTTC. It specifies CASSRQGPNTLDGYTF.

The chain has TRBV18 and TRBJ2-1, with 9 bases fitting TRBD2. Germline assignment: CDR1 KGHSH and CDR2 LQKENI. The J segment lost 6 bases and the V segment lost 2 bases, leaving 8 bases of the junction unmatched. The CDR3 has 16 amino acids. The CDR3 region has the DNA TGTGCCAGCTCACCAGTCGGTAGCGGGAGTTCCAATGAGCAGTTCTTC. Encoded protein: CASSPVGSGSSNEQFF.

The chain is built from TRBV5-1 and TRBJ2-1, with D unclear. Germline-derived CDR1 and CDR2 are SGHRS and YFSETQ. The CDR3 runs 14 residues. Trimming took 0 bases from V and 6 from J, leaving 10 bases between them. The CDR3 DNA reads TGCGCCAGCAGCTTGGAGGTAGCTACCAATGAGCAGTTCTTC. Amino acid sequence: CASSLEVATNEQFF.

Comments on this clone: The conserved final phenylalanine or tryptophan is absent from the CDR3, which likely points to a read error. This chain connects TRBV27 to TRBJ1-2; 8 bases match TRBD1. V gave up 2 bases and J gave up 3 bases; unmatched junction bases: 8. Germline CDR1 MNHEY, CDR2 SMNVEV (reference sequence). There are 16 residues in the CDR3. The CDR3 loop is CASSLLQDRADYGYTL. The CDR3 DNA follows: TGTGCCAGCAGTTTACTTCAGGACAGGGCTGACTATGGCTACACCCTC.

The rearrangement links TRBV11-2 to TRBJ2-7; TRBD2 might be the D (6 bases). This CDR3 is 11 amino acids long. Germline-derived CDR1 and CDR2 are SGHAT and FQNNGV. The ends were cut back, 5 bases at V and 12 bases at J, with 14 bases in the middle. CDR3 sequence reads: CASSPGTHPYF. CDR3 bases: TGTGCCAGCAGCCCCGGGACTCATCCGTACTTC.

This clone has just a few counts. The rearrangement uses TRBV14 and TRBJ2-4, with D possibly being TRBD2 (5 bases). CDR3 length equals 17 residues. CDR1 is SGHDN, CDR2 FVKESK, per germline. Deletions cut 0 bases from V and 6 bases from J, with 18 bases between. This chain's CDR3 is CASSQDNYPGLSNIQYF. In DNA form, the CDR3 reads TGTGCCAGCAGCCAAGATAACTATCCGGGGTTATCAAACATTCAGTACTTC.